Sequencing of this T cell receptor beta chain was carried out in a study of graft-versus-host responses after intestinal transplantation. Looking at the study overall: Anti-thymocyte globulin was used for induction in all recipients, who then took tacrolimus and steroids for about 3 years. Study findings and constraints: Elevated graft-versus-host to host-versus-graft clonal ratios in allografts were recorded for patients with graft-donor T cell macrochimerism.

Details on this clone: Its specificity is not known.

The table came from immunoSEQ multiplex PCR; TCRdb's copy has only in-frame clones and leaves some out. This sample carries about 70,000 clones, 90% of them seen once, and the ten largest clones take approximately 1.3%. The CDR3 loop spans 15 amino acids. The germline gives CDR1 MNHEY, CDR2 SVGAGI. V trimming: 6 bases; J trimming: 2 bases; junction bases outside the gene matches: 7. Source: unstimulated CD8+ T cells sorted from spleen or lymph node cells, taken before intestinal transplant. This rearrangement joins TRBV6-5 to TRBJ1-3; 7 nucleotides line up with TRBD1. The source of this sequence is a human donor who received an intestinal transplant. CDR3 DNA: TGTGCCAGCAGGCTAGGGACAGCCACTGGAAACACCATATATTTT. Protein sequence: CASRLGTATGNTIYF.